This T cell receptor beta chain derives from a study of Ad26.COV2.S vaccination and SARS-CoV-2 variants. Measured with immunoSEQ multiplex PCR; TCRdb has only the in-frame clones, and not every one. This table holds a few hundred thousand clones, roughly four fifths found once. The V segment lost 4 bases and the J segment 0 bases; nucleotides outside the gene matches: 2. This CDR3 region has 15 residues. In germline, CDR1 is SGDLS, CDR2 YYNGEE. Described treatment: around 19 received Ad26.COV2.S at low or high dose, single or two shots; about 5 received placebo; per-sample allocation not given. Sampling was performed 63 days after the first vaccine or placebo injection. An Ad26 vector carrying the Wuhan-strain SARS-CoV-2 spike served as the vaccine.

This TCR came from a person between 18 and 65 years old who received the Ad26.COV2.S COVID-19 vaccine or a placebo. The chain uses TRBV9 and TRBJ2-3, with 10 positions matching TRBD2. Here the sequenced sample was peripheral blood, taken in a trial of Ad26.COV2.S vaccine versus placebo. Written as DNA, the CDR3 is TGTGCCAGCAGCACTAGCGGGGCCAGCACAGATACGCAGTATTTT. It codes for CASSTSGASTDTQYF.